Following are 20 T cell receptor beta chains from one sample sequenced in a study of CD8 T cells in ankylosing spondylitis. TCRdb used MiXCR to reprocess the 5' RACE reads, holding one entry per CDR3 protein. The profile shows roughly 38,000 distinct CDR3 sequences, approximately 15% of them singletons. Sequenced material: blood. The origin of the receptors is a male donor with ankylosing spondylitis or in good health (not recorded which).

DNA for the CDR3: TGTGCCAGCAGTTTCCCGGGAGGGGGTTACAATGAGCAGTTCTTC. Translation gives CASSFPGGGYNEQFF. This chain joins TRBV12-3 or TRBV12-4 and TRBJ2-1; 8 nucleotides line up with TRBD2. V lost 3 bases, J lost 4 bases, and 5 bases stayed unmatched. There are 15 residues in the CDR3.

V usage is TRBV7-2 and J usage is TRBJ2-3; D possibly corresponds to TRBD2 (6 bases). CDR3 length equals 14 residues. Trimming cost V 1 base and J 10 bases, with 15 bases left between them. Germline V gives CDR1 SGHTA, CDR2 FQGNSA. Here the CDR3 DNA reads TGTGCCAGCAGCTTAGAAGGCGGGGCCAGGGCGCAGTATTTT. This translates into CASSLEGGARAQYF.

The chain uses TRBV12-3 or TRBV12-4 and TRBJ2-2, with D possibly called TRBD1 or TRBD2 (6 bases each). The CDR3 sequence is 13 residues long. The ends were cut back, 8 bases at V and 6 bases at J, with 13 bases in the middle. The CDR3 loop reads CASSSGEAGELFF. CDR3 nucleotide sequence: TGTGCCAGCTCCTCAGGGGAGGCCGGGGAGCTGTTTTTT.

This sequence joins TRBV20-1 and TRBJ2-2; D possibly corresponds to TRBD1 (5 bases). This CDR3 contains 13 residues. With 4 bases removed from V and 1 base from J, the gap between germline ends came to 7 bases. The germline V gene has CDR1 DFQATT and CDR2 SNEGSKA (reference sequence). CDR3 sequence: CSAIQENTGELFF. In nucleotides, the CDR3 is TGCAGTGCTATACAGGAGAACACCGGGGAGCTGTTTTTT.

This clonotype was seen only a few times. The CDR3 here is CASSQDMGKGADTQYF. CDR3 sequence (DNA): TGTGCCAGCAGCCAAGATATGGGAAAGGGGGCAGATACGCAGTATTTT. This chain connects TRBV3-1 to TRBJ2-3, with D possibly TRBD1 on 6 matching bases. V was cut by 0 bases and J by 4 bases, with 14 bases left in between. The CDR3 is 16 amino acids. Germline V lookup: CDR1 LGHDT, CDR2 YNNKEL (reference sequence).

This clonotype was detected a few times. The chain employs TRBV29-1 and TRBJ2-1; 8 nucleotides match TRBD1. This CDR3 has 13 amino acids. V lost 4 bases to trimming and J lost 5 bases; unmatched junction nucleotides: 4. Per the germline V gene, CDR1 is SQVTM and CDR2 is ANQGSEA. The CDR3 nucleotides are TGCAGCGTTGGAAGGACAGGGAACAATGAGCAGTTCTTC. Amino acids: CSVGRTGNNEQFF.

The chain is built from TRBV6-6 and TRBJ2-7; 7 bases align to TRBD2. The CDR3 is made up of 15 amino acids. Germline CDR1 reads MNHNY; CDR2 reads SVGAGI (reference sequence). J was trimmed by 0 bases and V by 5 bases; bases with no gene match: 7. The CDR3 bases are TGTGCCAGCAGTGACCCCGCGGGGGACTCCTACGAGCAGTACGTC. Amino acids: CASSDPAGDSYEQYV.

The table lists this clonotype with a few counts. This sequence joins TRBV24-1 and TRBJ2-1; TRBD1 aligns across 7 bases. The V segment lost 2 bases and the J segment 4 bases; nucleotides outside the gene matches: 10. The germline gives CDR1 KGHDR, CDR2 SFDVKD. The CDR3 covers 17 residues. The CDR3 reads CATSDSNDRVVYNEQFF. Written as DNA, the CDR3 is TGTGCCACCAGTGATTCGAACGACAGGGTGGTGTACAATGAGCAGTTCTTC.

J is TRBJ2-3 and V is TRBV12-3 or TRBV12-4, with D possibly TRBD2 on 6 matching bases. This CDR3 contains 14 residues. Trimming took off 6 bases at V and 0 bases at J, with 10 bases between the two ends. CDR3 sequence reads: CASRRDSSTDTQYF. The CDR3 nucleotides read TGTGCCAGCAGACGGGACTCGAGCACAGATACGCAGTATTTT.

In its sample, this clonotype was seen a few times. The junction does not match germline at one end; this may be a read error. This chain connects TRBV11-2 to TRBJ2-5; tentatively, D is TRBD1 (5 bases). Germline V lookup: CDR1 SGHAT, CDR2 FQNNGV. There are 15 residues in the CDR3. CDR3 DNA sequence: TGTGCCAGCAGCTCCCGGTTAGGGGATAGAGAGGCCCAGTACTTC. It encodes CASSSRLGDREAQYF.

In this sample, this clonotype turned up many times. This chain links TRBV20-1 with TRBJ1-4; no reliable D call. Germline CDR1 DFQATT, CDR2 SNEGSKA (reference sequence). The length of the CDR3 is 11 residues. The V end lost 5 bases, the J end lost 8 bases, and 9 bases lay between the germline ends. The CDR3 sequence is CSAETGEKLFF. The CDR3 DNA sequence: TGCAGTGCTGAGACCGGGGAAAAACTGTTTTTT.

This clonotype was recorded a few times. V and J are TRBV7-2 and TRBJ2-2; 8 positions match TRBD2. Germline-derived CDR1 and CDR2 are SGHTA and FQGNSA. The CDR3 covers 15 residues. With 1 base clipped from V and 5 bases from J, the junction kept 3 bases outside the gene matches. CDR3 protein: CASSLDSSGTGELFF. In nucleotides, the CDR3 is TGTGCCAGCAGCTTAGATTCTAGCGGGACCGGGGAGCTGTTTTTT.

J is TRBJ2-6 and V is TRBV5-1; tentatively, D is TRBD2 (6 bases). Germline loops: CDR1 SGHRS, CDR2 YFSETQ. The ends were cut back, 4 bases at V and 7 bases at J, with 15 bases in the middle. This CDR3 is 15 amino acids long. CDR3 sequence (DNA): TGCGCCAGCAGCCTAGGAGGGGCCGAAGCCAACGTCCTGACTTTC. It yields the protein CASSLGGAEANVLTF.

The rearrangement joins TRBV28 to TRBJ1-1, with D maybe TRBD1 (5 bases). V lost 1 base and J lost 10, with 13 bases in between. The CDR3 covers 13 residues. Per the germline V gene, CDR1 is MDHEN and CDR2 is SYDVKM. Here the CDR3 reads CASSLSRANGAFF. CDR3 nucleotide sequence: TGTGCCAGCAGTTTATCCAGGGCCAATGGAGCTTTCTTT. Full variable domain (remainder filled in from reference TRBV28 and TRBJ1-1): DVKVTQSSRYLVKRTGEKVFLECVQDMDHENMFWYRQDPGLGLRLIYFSYDVKMKEKGDIPEGYSVSREKKERFSLILESASTNQTSMYLCASSLSRANGAFFGQGTRLTVV.

The table lists this clonotype with a few counts. The chain links TRBV6-2 or TRBV6-3 to TRBJ2-1, with 8 bases identical to TRBD2. Germline CDR1 is MNHEY and CDR2 is SVGEGT. This CDR3 comprises 14 residues. V lost 5 bases, J lost 8 bases, and 8 bases stayed unmatched. CDR3 residues: CASSNGAGGYEQFF. The CDR3 nucleotides are TGTGCCAGCAGTAACGGGGCGGGGGGCTATGAGCAGTTCTTC.

V usage is TRBV10-2 and J usage is TRBJ2-7; D gene unclear. Germline V gene sequence: CDR1 WSHSY, CDR2 SAAADI. This CDR3 region has 11 residues. V was trimmed by 3 bases and J by 4 bases, leaving 4 bases between them. CDR3 DNA sequence: TGCGCCAGCAGTGATAGGTACGAGCAGTACGTC. This gives the protein CASSDRYEQYV.

The sample holds a few counts of this clonotype. The chain employs TRBV25-1 and TRBJ2-3, with 7 nucleotides matching TRBD2. J was trimmed by 4 bases and V by 2 bases; bases with no gene match: 3. The CDR3 runs 14 residues. Germline V gene lookup returns CDR1 MGHDK and CDR2 SYGVNS. The CDR3 loop reads CASSERGLADTQYF. The CDR3 bases are TGTGCCAGCAGTGAACGAGGACTAGCAGATACGCAGTATTTT.

This clonotype was counted a few times. The CDR3 sequence: CASSGQGGNTEAFF. The CDR3 DNA follows: TGTGCCAGCAGCGGACAGGGCGGGAACACTGAAGCTTTCTTT. The chain couples TRBV7-2 to TRBJ1-1, with 8 nucleotides matching TRBD1. With V trimmed by 5 bases and J by 1 base, 3 bases remained unmatched. Germline V gene data show CDR1 as SGHTA and CDR2 as FQGNSA. This CDR3 has 14 residues.

The V and J genes are TRBV7-9 and TRBJ1-5; D ambiguous. The V and J ends lost 3 bases and 6 bases respectively, with 9 bases between them. CDR3 size: 13 residues. Germline CDR1 SEHNR, CDR2 FQNEAQ (reference sequence). The CDR3 DNA is TGTGCCAGCAGCTTGGGCCAAGGTCAGCCCCAGCATTTT. Translated, it gives CASSLGQGQPQHF.

In its sample, this clonotype was seen a few times. This chain uses TRBV29-1 with TRBJ2-1, with D possibly being TRBD1 or TRBD2 (6 bases each). The CDR3 runs to 14 residues. CDR1 and CDR2 from the germline V gene are SQVTM and ANQGSEA. Trimming removed 1 base at V and 6 bases at J, with 13 bases between. The DNA for the CDR3 is TGCAGCGTTGAAGCCCTCAGGGGACTCAATGAGCAGTTCTTC. Its protein product is CSVEALRGLNEQFF.